The clone carrying this T cell receptor beta chain was seen only a few times. Its antigen is not known. Regarding treatment: randomized to nivolumab then ipilimumab (arm A) or the reverse (arm B). DNA-damaging chemotherapy had not been given to any patient beforehand. Only in-frame clones appear in the TCRdb table, and some are missing; sequencing was by immunoSEQ multiplex PCR. The data contain fewer than 5,500 clones, 18% of them singletons. These data are taken from a study of sequential checkpoint blockade in melanoma. Study as a whole: First-line arms were nivolumab then ipilimumab, or the reverse, randomized 1:1. TCRbeta immunosequencing was performed on DNA from roughly 99 pretreatment melanoma tumor samples. Study results and caveats: For nivolumab-first patients, baseline tumor clonality was associated with response.

The CDR3 runs 15 residues. The sample consisted of tumor tissue (inferred from file names), taken from a patient given nivolumab and ipilimumab in sequence. The rearrangement links TRBV1 to TRBJ1-2; TRBD1, the table's D call, lacks a check against the DNA. TRBV1 is a recognized pseudogene. The receptor was derived from a human donor with melanoma. CDR3: CASSQEDRPNYGYTF. The CDR3 nucleotides are TGCGCCAGCAGCCAAGAGGACAGGCCGAACTATGGCTACACCTTC.